The rows below give T cell receptor beta chains drawn from one sample of a study of cytomegalovirus exposure and HLA in healthy donors. Method: immunoSEQ multiplex PCR; TCRdb's copy keeps in-frame clones and lacks some. The sample contains approximately 110,000 clones, about nine tenths of which appear only once. The specimen sequenced was PBMCs. These receptors all come from a woman younger than 35 in good health and CMV-seronegative. CDR3s include the opening cysteine and the closing phenylalanine or tryptophan. The order of the fields is clone size, J gene, V gene, D gene, CDR3 protein, CDR3 DNA. D genes are given only for firm matches. Size values are once, few and many counts, or a class for expanded clones, and some rows have none.

NA	TRBJ2-2	TRBV4-2	TRBD2	CASSQPGLEETGELFF	TGTGCCAGCAGCCAACCTGGACTAGAAGAAACCGGGGAGCTGTTTTTT
NA	TRBJ2-2	TRBV4-1	NA	CASSVRETDTGELFF	TGCGCCAGCAGTGTACGGGAAACAGACACCGGGGAGCTGTTTTTT
NA	TRBJ2-1	TRBV19	TRBD2	CASSIDREGPNEQFF	TGTGCCAGTAGTATAGATAGGGAGGGACCCAATGAGCAGTTCTTC
once	TRBJ1-3	TRBV9	NA	CASSVDPGVGTGNTIYF	TGTGCCAGCAGCGTAGATCCCGGGGTCGGGACTGGAAACACCATATATTTT
few	TRBJ1-3	TRBV9	NA	CASSVSTQISGNTIYF	TGTGCCAGCAGCGTATCCACCCAGATCTCTGGAAACACCATATATTTT
once	TRBJ1-2	TRBV7-9	TRBD1	CASSSNRGVGYTF	TGTGCCAGCAGCAGTAACAGGGGGGTCGGCTACACCTTC
NA	TRBJ1-3	TRBV7-9	NA	CASRRQDFGNTIYF	TGTGCCAGCAGGAGACAGGACTTTGGAAACACCATATATTTT
NA	TRBJ2-3	TRBV5-6	NA	CASRWGRTALTDTQYF	TGTGCCAGCAGGTGGGGTCGGACAGCCCTCACAGATACGCAGTATTTT
NA	TRBJ1-1	TRBV7-8	TRBD1	CASSPYQGDTEAFF	TGTGCCAGCAGCCCTTACCAGGGGGACACTGAAGCTTTCTTT
NA	TRBJ2-2	TRBV11-2	TRBD2	CASSPLSGTGGELFF	TGTGCCAGCAGCCCCCTAAGCGGGACGGGCGGGGAGCTGTTTTTT
NA	TRBJ1-4	TRBV7-2	TRBD1	CASSSGQERGKLFF	TGTGCCAGCAGCTCGGGACAGGAAAGGGGAAAACTGTTTTTT
NA	TRBJ2-1	TRBV6-6	NA	CASSDGDYNEQFF	TGTGCCAGCAGTGACGGGGACTACAATGAGCAGTTCTTC
NA	TRBJ2-2	TRBV4-2	TRBD2	CASSQEAGDTGGELFF	TGTGCCAGCAGCCAAGAGGCGGGAGACACGGGCGGGGAGCTGTTTTTT
NA	TRBJ2-7	TRBV30	NA	CAWSVSWAGAYEQYF	TGTGCCTGGAGTGTAAGTTGGGCAGGGGCCTACGAGCAGTACTTC
once	TRBJ1-1	TRBV5-8	TRBD1	CASSKPGQGYMNTEAFF	TGTGCCAGCAGTAAACCGGGACAGGGATACATGAACACTGAAGCTTTCTTT
NA	TRBJ2-7	TRBV6-1	TRBD1	CASSGQGRAYEQYF	TGTGCCAGCAGTGGACAGGGAAGAGCCTACGAGCAGTACTTC
NA	TRBJ1-2	TRBV5-1	NA	CASSLPLTEGVPYGYTF	TGCGCCAGCAGCTTGCCCCTTACAGAGGGGGTCCCCTATGGCTACACCTTC
NA	TRBJ1-5	TRBV28	NA	CASSSPGTLSNQPQHF	TGTGCCAGCAGTTCCCCTGGCACGCTTAGCAATCAGCCCCAGCATTTT
NA	TRBJ2-1	TRBV6-6	NA	CASSRDSRSNEQFF	TGTGCCAGCAGCCGGGACTCTAGATCAAATGAGCAGTTCTTC
NA	TRBJ2-1	TRBV9	TRBD2	CASSTPGLDDEQFF	TGTGCCAGCAGCACCCCGGGACTAGACGATGAGCAGTTCTTC
NA	TRBJ2-5	TRBV28	NA	CASSFSYQETQYF	TGTGCCAGCAGTTTTTCATACCAAGAGACCCAGTACTTC
NA	TRBJ2-2	TRBV30	TRBD1	CAWETGGRELFF	TGTGCCTGGGAGACAGGGGGCCGGGAGCTGTTTTTT
NA	TRBJ1-1	TRBV28	TRBD1	CATHTDRENTEAFF	TGTGCCACTCATACCGACAGGGAGAACACTGAAGCTTTCTTT
NA	TRBJ2-1	TRBV27	NA	CASSLTRALYNEQFF	TGTGCCAGCAGTTTAACGAGGGCTCTCTACAATGAGCAGTTCTTC
NA	TRBJ2-7	TRBV13	NA	CASSIGRAYEQYF	TGTGCCAGCAGCATAGGCAGGGCCTACGAGCAGTACTTC
NA	TRBJ2-5	TRBV27	TRBD2	CASMRGVQETQYF	TGTGCCAGCATGCGGGGGGTCCAAGAGACCCAGTACTTC
NA	TRBJ2-7	TRBV28	NA	CASSPIGGMREQYF	TGTGCCAGCAGTCCCATAGGCGGGATGAGGGAGCAGTACTTC
NA	TRBJ2-1	TRBV28	NA	CASSLSTTGLPYNEQFF	TGTGCCAGCAGTTTATCTACGACTGGATTGCCCTACAATGAGCAGTTCTTC
once	TRBJ1-2	TRBV4-2	NA	CASSQDQPFEGGYTF	TGTGCCAGCAGCCAAGACCAACCCTTCGAGGGAGGCTACACCTTC
few	TRBJ2-2	TRBV5-6	TRBD1	CASSLGAGGAGELFF	TGTGCCAGCAGCTTGGGGGCAGGGGGCGCCGGGGAGCTGTTTTTT
once	TRBJ2-6	TRBV5-6	NA	CASSFSGYGANVLTF	TGTGCCAGCAGCTTTTCGGGGTATGGGGCCAACGTCCTGACTTTC
few	TRBJ2-7	TRBV5-1	NA	CASSYYPTGNTYEQYF	TGCGCCAGCAGCTATTACCCGACAGGTAATACCTACGAGCAGTACTTC
NA	TRBJ2-7	TRBV30	NA	CAWSAGPQGEQYF	TGTGCCTGGAGTGCCGGGCCCCAGGGCGAGCAGTACTTC
NA	TRBJ2-7	TRBV6-5	TRBD2	CASSVGTTYEQYF	TGTGCCAGCAGTGTCGGGACTACCTACGAGCAGTACTTC
NA	TRBJ1-1	TRBV5-6	NA	CASSSRQYKAFF	TGTGCCAGCAGCTCGCGACAGTATAAGGCTTTCTTT
NA	TRBJ1-2	TRBV19	NA	CASSMGSANAEYGYTF	TGTGCCAGTAGTATGGGTAGCGCCAATGCAGAGTATGGCTACACCTTC
NA	TRBJ1-1	TRBV23-1	NA	CASELRQSLSQNTEAFF	TGCGCCAGCGAATTGCGACAATCCTTGTCCCAGAACACTGAAGCTTTCTTT
NA	TRBJ1-2	TRBV11-2	NA	CASSLLGTSVFGYTF	TGTGCCAGCAGCTTACTCGGGACATCTGTTTTTGGCTACACCTTC
NA	TRBJ2-5	TRBV29-1	TRBD2	CSVVGQWLAGGQEETQYF	TGCAGCGTTGTAGGCCAGTGGCTAGCGGGAGGGCAAGAAGAGACCCAGTACTTC
NA	TRBJ2-1	TRBV7-6	TRBD1	CASSLGGQGARSYNEQFF	TGTGCCAGCAGCTTAGGCGGACAGGGGGCGCGATCCTACAATGAGCAGTTCTTC
NA	TRBJ2-5	TRBV4-3	TRBD2	CASSQISGLGGETQYF	TGCGCCAGCAGCCAAATCTCGGGACTAGGGGGGGAGACCCAGTACTTC
NA	TRBJ2-7	TRBV4-3	TRBD2	CASSRGTSGSSTYEQYF	TGCGCCAGCAGCCGCGGGACTAGCGGGAGTAGCACCTACGAGCAGTACTTC
NA	TRBJ2-7	TRBV14	NA	CASSQGPRLSLSYEQYF	TGTGCCAGCAGCCAAGGCCCCCGTCTGAGCTTATCCTACGAGCAGTACTTC
NA	TRBJ2-3	TRBV9	TRBD1	CASSGPGQGFHTQYF	TGTGCCAGCAGCGGACCGGGACAGGGGTTTCATACGCAGTATTTT